These 15 T cell receptor beta chains share one sample of origin, sequenced in a study of T cell repertoires in cytomegalovirus infection. Via MiXCR, TCRdb re-called the reads, giving one row per CDR3 protein. The table lists about 180,000 distinct CDR3 sequences, around 15% of them singletons. The sequenced sample consisted of PBMCs. These receptors came from a human donor in good health (CMV status not recorded). Some clones in this sample may be carry-over from other donors' samples.

This sequence joins TRBV20-1 and TRBJ1-4; D remains ambiguous. Per the germline V gene, CDR1 is DFQATT and CDR2 is SNEGSKA (reference sequence). This CDR3 spans 13 amino acids. V was cut by 5 bases and J by 2 bases, with 9 bases left in between. The CDR3 coding sequence is TGCAGTGCTGCAGACGGGACTAATGAAAAACTGTTTTTT. It is translated as CSAADGTNEKLFF.

A few counts support this clonotype. The chain employs TRBV4-1 and TRBJ1-2; 8 bases are a match to TRBD1. The CDR3 covers 14 residues. Losses at the gene ends were 1 base for V and 7 bases for J; bases not matched to a gene: 5. The germline V gene encodes CDR1 MGHRA and CDR2 YSYEKL. CDR3 sequence reads: CASSQVAGGLGYTF. CDR3 DNA: TGCGCCAGCAGCCAAGTGGCAGGGGGCCTTGGCTACACCTTC.

The chain recombines TRBV5-5 with TRBJ1-2, with a weak D call TRBD1 (5 bases). Germline-derived CDR1 and CDR2 are SGHKS and YYEKEE (reference sequence). Trimming took 3 bases from V and 4 from J, leaving 10 bases between them. This CDR3 has 13 residues. The CDR3 DNA sequence: TGTGCCAGCAGCTCCGACGGGACCTATGGCTACACCTTC. As protein: CASSSDGTYGYTF.

In this sample, this clonotype turned up many times. The rearrangement joins TRBV27 to TRBJ1-2; TRBD1 might be the D (6 bases). Trimming took off 4 bases at V and 5 bases at J, with 17 bases between the two ends. Germline assignment: CDR1 MNHEY and CDR2 SMNVEV (reference sequence). The CDR3 has 15 residues. In nucleotides, the CDR3 is TGTGCCAGCAGTTCTAGACAGGATGTAGGGTATGGCTACACCTTC. Translated: CASSSRQDVGYGYTF.

At least ten counts were recorded for this clonotype. The rearrangement joins TRBV25-1 to TRBJ2-7; D remains unclear. The CDR3 loop spans 16 amino acids. The germline gives CDR1 MGHDK, CDR2 SYGVNS. Trimming took off 3 bases at V and 3 bases at J, with 18 bases between the two ends. DNA for the CDR3: TGTGCCAGCAGTGACGCCAAATTGGGTACAAGCTACGAGCAGTACTTC. This gives the protein CASSDAKLGTSYEQYF.

Points on this clonotype: A read error may be the cause here, since a much bigger clone is one base away. The J gene is TRBJ1-1, the V gene TRBV11-3; no firm D call. V was shortened by 9 bases and J by 2 bases, with 13 bases between the two germline ends. From germline, CDR1 is SGHNT and CDR2 YENEEA. CDR3 length: 13 amino acids. CDR3 sequence: CARSPSGNTEAFF. The CDR3 DNA sequence: TGTGCCAGAAGTCCCAGCGGAAACACTGAAGCTTTCTTT.

Worth noting for this clonotype: With a much larger clone just one base away, this may be a read error. This chain links TRBV28 with TRBJ1-4; unclear D gene. There are 12 residues in the CDR3. The V gene lost 1 base and the J gene lost 8 bases, with 5 bases spanning the gap. From germline, CDR1 is MDHEN and CDR2 SYDVKM. In DNA, the CDR3 is TGTGCCAGCAGTTTATTCAGGGAAAAACTGTTTTTT. It translates to CASSLFREKLFF.

The J gene is TRBJ1-2, the V gene TRBV6-5, with TRBD1 as a possible D gene (5 bases). The V end was cut by 5 bases, the J end by 7 bases, with 14 bases between. The germline V gene encodes CDR1 MNHEY and CDR2 SVGAGI. The CDR3 runs 13 residues. CDR3 in DNA: TGTGCCAGCAGTGACGGGGGTTATGGTGGCTACACCTTC. Its protein product is CASSDGGYGGYTF.

This sequence joins TRBV27 and TRBJ1-6, with 9 bases aligning to TRBD1. V was clipped by 6 bases and J by 10 bases; unmatched bases: 16. The CDR3 runs to 17 residues. The germline CDR1 and CDR2 sequences are MNHEY and SMNVEV (reference sequence). The CDR3: CASRDLTGTGMGSPLHF. The CDR3 nucleotides read TGTGCCAGCAGAGACCTCACCGGGACAGGGATGGGATCACCCCTCCACTTT.

The table lists this clonotype with many counts. V and J are TRBV6-4 and TRBJ2-1, with TRBD2 matching 7 bases. Trimming cost V 5 bases and J 0 bases; bases outside gene matches: 4. The CDR3 runs 15 residues. The germline V gene has CDR1 MRHNA and CDR2 SNTAGT. CDR3 nucleotides: TGTGCCAGCAGTTCTACTAGCGCCTCCTACAATGAGCAGTTCTTC. It encodes CASSSTSASYNEQFF.

The chain uses TRBV5-6 and TRBJ2-2, with unresolved D. Trimming stripped 5 bases from V and 4 bases from J, with 9 bases between. The CDR3 is 13 amino acids. Germline CDR1 is SGHDT and CDR2 is YYEEEE. This chain's CDR3 is CASSSHTTGELFF. The CDR3, as DNA: TGTGCCAGCAGTTCACACACCACCGGGGAGCTGTTTTTT.

A remark on this clonotype: The junction departs from the called germline gene at one end, perhaps through a read error. The CDR3 loop reads CASRAQSTNYGYIF. The CDR3 nucleotides are TGTGCCAGCCGGGCGCAGTCAACTAACTATGGCTACATCTTC. The J gene is TRBJ1-2, the V gene TRBV28; no reliable D call. Germline values: CDR1 MDHEN, CDR2 SYDVKM. The CDR3 covers 14 residues.

This clonotype has more than one count but fewer than ten. A single base separates this from a much larger clone, so it may be a read error. The V call is TRBV7-2, the J call TRBJ2-7; D gene ambiguous. The CDR3 runs to 11 residues. Germline values: CDR1 SGHTA, CDR2 FQGNSA. V gave up 1 base and J gave up 3 bases, with 1 base separating them. For the CDR3, the DNA is TGTGCCAGCAGCTTAGTCTACGAGCAGTACTTC. Its protein product is CASSLVYEQYF.

This clonotype was seen repeatedly, ten times or more. J is TRBJ2-1 and V is TRBV19; 7 positions agree with TRBD1. The CDR3 is 12 residues long. Trimming at V came to 6 bases and at J to 10 bases, leaving 6 bases not matched to a gene. From germline, CDR1 is LNHDA and CDR2 SQIVND (reference sequence). The CDR3 reads CASSFRGTEQFF. For the CDR3, the DNA is TGTGCCAGTAGCTTCAGGGGGACCGAGCAGTTCTTC.

This clonotype turned up a few times. At one end, the junction sequence differs from germline, possibly due to a read error. This chain connects TRBV5-1 to TRBJ1-1; D remains ambiguous. The length of the CDR3 is 15 residues. In germline, CDR1 is SGHRS, CDR2 YFSETQ. CDR3 in amino acids: CASNLVGEMNTEAFF. The DNA of the CDR3 is TGCGCCAGCAACTTGGTCGGGGAAATGAACACTGAAGCTTTCTTT.